Listed here are 3 T cell receptor beta chains from one sample, sequenced in a study of T cell responses to AZD1222 COVID-19 vaccine. Assay: immunoSEQ multiplex PCR; the TCRdb copy retains only in-frame clones and omits some. The table has about 69,000 clones, approximately 80% seen once. The specimen comprised peripheral blood, sampled 28 days after the second AZD1222 dose. These receptors were obtained from an adult who received the AZD1222 COVID-19 vaccine.

The chain carries TRBV30 and TRBJ2-7; 7 bases match TRBD2. Germline V lookup: CDR1 GTSNPN, CDR2 SVGIG (reference sequence). This CDR3 is built from 15 residues. Trimming took 3 bases from V and 0 from J; bases not matched to a gene: 8. The CDR3 region is CAWRRGGGFSYEQYF. The CDR3 DNA is TGTGCCTGGAGACGGGGCGGGGGTTTCTCCTACGAGCAGTACTTC.

This rearrangement joins TRBV19 to TRBJ2-3; 8 bases are a match to TRBD2. V lost 5 bases and J lost 1; bases outside the gene matches: 5. This CDR3 spans 15 amino acids. Per the germline V gene, CDR1 is LNHDA and CDR2 is SQIVND (reference sequence). The CDR3 DNA reads as TGTGCCAGTAGTCATCGGCGGGGGGGCACAGATACGCAGTATTTT. It yields the protein CASSHRRGGTDTQYF.

The gene calls are TRBV19 and TRBJ1-2; D is perhaps TRBD1 (5 bases). Germline V gives CDR1 LNHDA, CDR2 SQIVND (reference sequence). The V and J ends lost 1 base and 4 bases respectively, with 10 bases between them. The CDR3 is 14 residues long. Written as DNA, the CDR3 is TGTGCCAGTAGTATAGGAACAGGCCCCTATGGCTACACCTTC. Amino acids: CASSIGTGPYGYTF.